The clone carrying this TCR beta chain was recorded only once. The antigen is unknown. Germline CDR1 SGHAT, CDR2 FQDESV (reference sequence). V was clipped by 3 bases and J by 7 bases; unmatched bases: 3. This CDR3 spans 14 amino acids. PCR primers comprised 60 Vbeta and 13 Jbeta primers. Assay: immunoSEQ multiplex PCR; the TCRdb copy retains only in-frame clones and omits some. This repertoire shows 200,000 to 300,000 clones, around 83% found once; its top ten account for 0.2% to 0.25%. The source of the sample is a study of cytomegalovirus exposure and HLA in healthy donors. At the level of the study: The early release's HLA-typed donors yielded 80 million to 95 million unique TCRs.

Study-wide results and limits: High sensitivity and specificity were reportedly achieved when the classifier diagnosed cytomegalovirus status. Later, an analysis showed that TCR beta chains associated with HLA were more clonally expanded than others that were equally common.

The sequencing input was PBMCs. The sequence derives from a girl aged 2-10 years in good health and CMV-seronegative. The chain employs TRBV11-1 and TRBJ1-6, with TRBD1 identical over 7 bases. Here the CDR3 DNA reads TGTGCCAGCAGCTTTCAACAGGGGAATTCACCCCTCCACTTT. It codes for CASSFQQGNSPLHF.